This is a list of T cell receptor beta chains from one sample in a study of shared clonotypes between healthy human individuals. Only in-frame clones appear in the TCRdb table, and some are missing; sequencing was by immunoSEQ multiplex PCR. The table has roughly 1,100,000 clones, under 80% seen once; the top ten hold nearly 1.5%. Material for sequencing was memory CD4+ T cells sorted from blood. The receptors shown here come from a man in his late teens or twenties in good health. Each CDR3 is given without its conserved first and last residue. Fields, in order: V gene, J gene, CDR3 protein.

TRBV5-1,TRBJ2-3,ASSLGSGTNTQY
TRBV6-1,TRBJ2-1,ASSEGPNNEQF
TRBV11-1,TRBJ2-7,ASSWGQGAYEQY
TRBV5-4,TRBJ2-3,ASSLGGRGTDSTDTQY
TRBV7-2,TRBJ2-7,ASSLRLAGSYEQY
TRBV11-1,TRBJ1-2,ASSSDRDGGYT
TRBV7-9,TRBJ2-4,ASSLGSLAKNIQY
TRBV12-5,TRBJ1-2,ASGLVHGTNYGYT
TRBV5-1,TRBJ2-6,ASSLDVVAGANVLT
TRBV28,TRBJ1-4,ASSRAYNEKLF
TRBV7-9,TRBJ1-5,ASSSGGGVDQPQH
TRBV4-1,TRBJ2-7,ASSQGDQQY
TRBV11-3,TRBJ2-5,ASSLGAGEKTQY
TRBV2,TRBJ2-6,ASRLERNSGANVLT
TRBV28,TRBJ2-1,ASSPNLPGQMTYNEQF
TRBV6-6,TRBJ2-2,ASKPGDTGELF
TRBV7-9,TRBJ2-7,ASSLSGTEAYEQY
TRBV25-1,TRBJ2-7,ASSEFASGYYEQY
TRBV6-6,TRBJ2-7,ASTRTLTGSYEQY
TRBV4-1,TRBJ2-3,ASCLDSYRTDTQY
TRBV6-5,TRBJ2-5,ASSQGGRETQY
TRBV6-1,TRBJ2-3,ASSESWLADTQY
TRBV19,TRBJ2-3,ASRIRASTDTQY
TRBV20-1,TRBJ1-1,SARVGHGAF
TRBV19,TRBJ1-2,ASSRQEGRYT
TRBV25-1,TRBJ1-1,AAPGLVHQQYTEAF
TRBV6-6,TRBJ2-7,ASSYSRGTSGYEQY
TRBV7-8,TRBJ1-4,ASSQWTGQGNEKLF
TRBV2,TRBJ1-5,ASSEAGYSNQPQH
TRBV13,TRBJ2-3,ASSPPRLAGGADTQY
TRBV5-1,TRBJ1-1,ASSLGLGIGNTEAF
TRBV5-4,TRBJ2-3,ASSSWDLADTQY
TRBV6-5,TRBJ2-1,ASRTRTEQF
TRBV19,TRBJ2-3,ASSLGQTSTDTQY
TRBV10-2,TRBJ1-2,ASSRQGDYGYT
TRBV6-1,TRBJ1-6,ASKGTGGHSPLH
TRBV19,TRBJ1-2,ASTRTYYGYT
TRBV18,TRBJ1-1,ASSPRDRMNTEAF
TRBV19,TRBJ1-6,ASSVRDGSKNSPLH
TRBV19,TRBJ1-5,ASSIVRQLNQPQH
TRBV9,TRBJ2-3,ASSVAGGRGDTQY
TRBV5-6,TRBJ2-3,ASSLGRGHNTDTQY
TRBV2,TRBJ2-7,ASSHPPGLAALREQY
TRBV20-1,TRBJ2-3,SASKDTQY
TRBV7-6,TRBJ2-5,ASSLVGQTQY
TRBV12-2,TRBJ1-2,ASRPGQIYGYT
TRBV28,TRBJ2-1,ASSRPGTGSGEQF
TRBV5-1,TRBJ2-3,ASSPSGGSGDTQY